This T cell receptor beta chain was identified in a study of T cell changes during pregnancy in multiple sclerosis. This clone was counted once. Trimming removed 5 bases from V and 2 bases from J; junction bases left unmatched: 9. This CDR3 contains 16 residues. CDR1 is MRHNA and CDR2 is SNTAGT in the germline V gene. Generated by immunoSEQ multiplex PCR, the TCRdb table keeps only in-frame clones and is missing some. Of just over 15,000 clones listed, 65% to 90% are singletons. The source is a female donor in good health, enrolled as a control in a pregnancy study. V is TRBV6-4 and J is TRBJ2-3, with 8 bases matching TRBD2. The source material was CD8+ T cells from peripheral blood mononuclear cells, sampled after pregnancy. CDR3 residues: CASSKDSGGSTDTQYF. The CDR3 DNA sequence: TGTGCCAGCAGTAAGGACAGCGGGGGATCCACAGATACGCAGTATTTT.